Following are 9 T cell receptor beta chains from one sample sequenced in a study of T cells in women clearing cervical HPV infection. Produced via immunoSEQ multiplex PCR; TCRdb's table is partial and in-frame only. The repertoire table contains around 39,000 clones. Sequenced material: blood buffy coat. The receptors stem from a woman between 18 and 75 years old with a cervical HPV16 infection that either progressed to CIN3+ or cleared (not recorded which).

The sequenced CDR3 bases are TGTGCCAGTAGGCCCGGGACAGGGGGAAGCAATGAC. Translated, it gives CASRPGTGGSND. The whole CDR3 protein is CASRPGTGGSNDYTF. V gene TRBV19 combines with J gene TRBJ1-2; 11 bases align to TRBD1. The read terminates 3 residues before the CDR3 end, so the remaining end is supplied by the germline J gene. Germline-derived CDR1 and CDR2 are LNHDA and SQIVND (reference sequence). The CDR3 is made up of 15 amino acids.

Note on this clone: The read ends 3 residues early relative to the CDR3; the germline J gene fills the gap. The chain is built from TRBV20-1 and TRBJ1-2, with D maybe TRBD1 (6 bases). The CDR3 is 12 amino acids. CDR1 and CDR2 from the germline V gene are DFQATT and SNEGSKA (reference sequence). The V end was cut by 3 bases, the J end by 5 bases, with 10 bases between. CDR3 in amino acids: CSASRGAYGYTF. The CDR3 bases that were read are TGCAGTGCTAGCCGGGGGGCGTATGGC.

Concerning this clone itself: The read terminates 3 residues before the CDR3 end, so the remaining end is supplied by the germline J gene. This chain links TRBV18 with TRBJ1-1; D remains unclear. Per germline, CDR1 KGHSH and CDR2 LQKENI. This CDR3 is 14 amino acids long. CDR3 bases read: TGTGCCAGCTCATTTTACAGAACCGTCTACGAG. Encoded protein: CASSFYRTVYE. The full CDR3 reads CASSFYRTVYEAFF.

With regard to this clone: With the read ending 3 residues before the CDR3 end, the germline J gene is used to fill in that end. The V gene is TRBV5-1, the J gene TRBJ2-3, with D tentatively TRBD1 (6 bases). This CDR3 has 17 amino acids. Trimming pared 0 bases from V and 4 bases from J, leaving 18 bases between. Germline V gene data show CDR1 as SGHRS and CDR2 as YFSETQ. The DNA read from the CDR3 is TGCGCCAGCAGCTTGGGAGAGACAGGCCGAGCGGCAGATACG. This translates into CASSLGETGRAADT. The entire CDR3 reads CASSLGETGRAADTQYF.

Note on this clone: From the germline J gene comes the end of the CDR3, since the read stops 3 residues before it. The chain joins TRBV29-1 to TRBJ2-1; 10 positions match TRBD1. The germline V gene encodes CDR1 SQVTM and CDR2 ANQGSEA. The CDR3 is made up of 14 amino acids. V trimming: 5 bases; J trimming: 6 bases; junction bases outside the gene matches: 7. The covered CDR3 bases are TGCAGCGTTTACCCGGGACAGGGGTCCAATGAG. This gives the protein CSVYPGQGSNE. The whole CDR3 protein reads CSVYPGQGSNEQFF.

A remark on this clone: The read ends 3 residues early relative to the CDR3; the germline J gene fills the gap. V is TRBV20-1 and J is TRBJ1-1, with unresolved D. The CDR3 has 11 residues. Germline V CDR1 and CDR2: DFQATT, SNEGSKA (reference sequence). The CDR3 DNA, read in part, is TGCAGTGCTAGGTTTCAGGATAAA. Translating gives CSARFQDK. The whole CDR3 is CSARFQDKAFF.

With regard to this clone: The missing CDR3 end, 3 residues past where the read stops, is filled in from the germline J gene. The V and J genes are TRBV5-1 and TRBJ2-2, with D possibly matching TRBD2 (6 bases). The CDR3 is made up of 15 amino acids. Germline V gene lookup returns CDR1 SGHRS and CDR2 YFSETQ. CDR3 residues: CASSLDGEVHEKLFF. CDR3 DNA, as far as it was read: TGCGCCAGCAGCTTGGACGGGGAGGTTCATGAAAAG. The variable domain in full, with the rest retrieved from reference TRBV5-1 and TRBJ2-2, is KAGVTQTPRYLIKTRGQQVTLSCSPISGHRSVSWYQQTPGQGLQFLFEYFSETQRNKGNFPGRFSGRQFSNSRSEMNVSTLELGDSALYLCASSLDGEVHEKLFFGEGSRLTVL.

Regarding this clone: The read ends 3 residues shy of where the CDR3 ends; the end is completed using the germline J gene. The chain couples TRBV29-1 to TRBJ2-5; 9 bases align to TRBD2. The J segment lost 4 bases and the V segment lost 3 bases, leaving 6 bases of the junction unmatched. This CDR3 contains 14 residues. Germline V gene data show CDR1 as SQVTM and CDR2 as ANQGSEA. The CDR3 here is CSVEIAGDIETQYF. The part of the CDR3 DNA that was read is TGCAGCGTTGAGATAGCGGGAGATATAGAGACC.

Notes on this clone: The CDR3 is cut off 3 residues early in the read; its end comes from the germline J gene. This chain connects TRBV19 to TRBJ2-7, with D possibly matching TRBD2 (5 bases). CDR1 and CDR2 from the germline V gene are LNHDA and SQIVND (reference sequence). The CDR3 is made up of 14 amino acids. Trimming pared 5 bases from V and 1 base from J, leaving 12 bases between. Here the CDR3 reads CASSYSGRSYEQYF. CDR3 DNA (partial): TGTGCCAGTAGTTACTCGGGGAGATCCTACGAG.